This section outlines one TCR beta chain sequence together with its context. Its antigen is unidentified. These data come from a study of response to subunit inactivated influenza vaccine. Study-wide points: Each seasonal influenza vaccination recruits few new T cells, the authors suggested.

The germline V gene encodes CDR1 SEHNR and CDR2 FQNEAQ (reference sequence). The junction had 7 bases not matched to a gene; V was cut back by 5 bases and J by 8 bases. The CDR3 sequence is 14 residues long. MiXCR was run by TCRdb on the RT-PCR reads, yielding one entry per CDR3 protein. The table records hundreds of thousands of distinct CDR3 sequences, around 15% of them present only once. The chain joins TRBV7-9 to TRBJ2-1, with TRBD1 matching over 9 bases. This specimen consisted of PBMCs from blood, obtained around 15 days before vaccination. The sequence came from a middle-aged man who received an inactivated influenza vaccine. CDR3 sequence reads: CASSVRDRVDEQFF. Written as DNA, the CDR3 is TGTGCCAGCAGCGTCCGGGACAGGGTGGATGAGCAGTTCTTC.